The clone carrying this T cell receptor beta chain was seen a few times. Its antigen is undetermined. V lost 8 bases and J 5 bases, leaving 21 bases between the germline ends. CDR1 is SNHLY, CDR2 FYNNEI, per germline. This CDR3 has 15 residues. The data were obtained in a study of cytomegalovirus exposure and HLA in healthy donors. Points from the study as a whole: 87-base-pair reads could not separate some V segments, including TRBV6-2 and TRBV6-3. CMV serostatus alone was available as immune exposure information. In a later analysis, V- and J-gene trimming of beta chains associated with a DCLRE1C missense variant, replicated independently.

PCR amplification relied on 60 Vbeta primers (plus 13 Jbeta primers). Libraries were prepared by immunoSEQ multiplex PCR; TCRdb keeps only in-frame clonotypes and omits some of them. The sample includes about 120,000 clones, approximately 61% seen only once; the top ten take 1.6%. The specimen sequenced was PBMCs. This clonotype was sampled from a young man in good health and CMV-seropositive. The rearrangement joins TRBV2 to TRBJ1-1; D is undetermined. The CDR3: CASSFAGSGGTEAFF. CDR3 in DNA: TGTGCCAGCTCCTTCGCGGGCAGCGGAGGGACTGAAGCTTTCTTT.